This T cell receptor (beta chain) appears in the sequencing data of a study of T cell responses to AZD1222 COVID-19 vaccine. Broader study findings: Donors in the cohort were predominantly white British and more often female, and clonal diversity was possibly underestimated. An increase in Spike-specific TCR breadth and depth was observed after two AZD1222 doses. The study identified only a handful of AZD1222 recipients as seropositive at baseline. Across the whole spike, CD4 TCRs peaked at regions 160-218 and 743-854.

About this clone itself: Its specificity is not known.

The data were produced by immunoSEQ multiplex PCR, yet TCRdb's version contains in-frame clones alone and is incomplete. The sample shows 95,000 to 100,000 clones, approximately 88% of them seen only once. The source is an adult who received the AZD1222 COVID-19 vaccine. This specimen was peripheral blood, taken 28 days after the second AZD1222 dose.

The CDR3 loop reads CASSLQGAANYGYTF. CDR3 in DNA: TGTGCCAGCAGTTTACAGGGGGCGGCTAACTATGGCTACACCTTC. The chain employs TRBV27 and TRBJ1-2; 8 positions match TRBD1. Looked up from germline, CDR1 is MNHEY and CDR2 is SMNVEV (reference sequence). J lost 0 bases, V lost 2 bases, and 2 bases had no gene match. The CDR3 runs to 15 residues.